These 10 T cell receptor beta chains share one sample of origin, sequenced in a study of T cells after yellow fever vaccination. TCRdb analysed the 5' RACE reads with MiXCR anew, one entry per CDR3 protein. The sample includes roughly 100,000 distinct CDR3 sequences, almost 9% of them seen just once. The source material was CD8+ T cells not binding an NS4B(214-222) dextramer, sorted from PBMCs, sampled about 2 weeks after the first yellow fever vaccination. These receptors were obtained from a man aged 18 to 35 who received the YFV17D yellow fever vaccine.

The chain couples TRBV5-1 to TRBJ2-7; D is undetermined. CDR1 and CDR2 (germline): SGHRS, YFSETQ. This CDR3 is 18 amino acids long. The germline V and J ends were trimmed by 0 bases and 3 bases, with 22 bases remaining between them. This CDR3 is CASSLGLLVGNSRYEQYF. The CDR3 coding sequence is TGCGCCAGCAGCTTGGGCCTATTGGTTGGAAATAGTCGCTACGAGCAGTACTTC.

There are a few counts of this clonotype. V gene TRBV7-9 combines with J gene TRBJ1-1; 7 bases map to TRBD1. CDR3 length: 13 residues. V trimming: 3 bases; J trimming: 7 bases; junction bases outside the gene matches: 5. From germline, CDR1 is SEHNR and CDR2 FQNEAQ (reference sequence). The CDR3 nucleotides are TGTGCCAGCAGCTTCCCCGACAGGGTTGAAGCTTTCTTT. Protein sequence: CASSFPDRVEAFF.

A few counts support this clonotype. The chain recombines TRBV6-2 or TRBV6-3 with TRBJ2-7; possibly TRBD1 for D (6 bases). Germline CDR1 reads MNHEY; CDR2 reads SVGEGT. V lost 2 bases, J lost 5 bases, and 13 bases lay in between. The CDR3 contains 14 residues. The CDR3 nucleotides read TGTGCCAGCAGTTACGGTGGGGGCTCAAACGAGCAGTACGTC. Translated: CASSYGGGSNEQYV.

This clonotype was seen a handful of times. This chain uses TRBV9 with TRBJ2-1; 9 bases line up with TRBD1. Germline V gives CDR1 SGDLS, CDR2 YYNGEE. CDR3 length: 15 residues. The trim removed 3 bases at V and 7 bases at J, leaving 8 bases unmatched. The CDR3 DNA sequence: TGTGCCAGCAGCGCTTACAGGGGGCGGGGGAATGAGCAGTTCTTC. Translated, it gives CASSAYRGRGNEQFF.

V and J are TRBV18 and TRBJ2-1; 8 bases match TRBD2. The CDR3 is 16 amino acids. Losses at the gene ends were 1 base for V and 8 bases for J; bases not matched to a gene: 10. In germline, CDR1 is KGHSH, CDR2 LQKENI. The CDR3 reads CASSPRRAPGGDEQFF. The CDR3 nucleotides are TGTGCCAGCTCACCACGCCGGGCCCCGGGGGGGGATGAGCAGTTCTTC.

This clonotype was found a few times. The rearrangement uses TRBV5-1 and TRBJ1-5; D is possibly TRBD1 (5 bases). The CDR3 has 13 amino acids. Germline assignment: CDR1 SGHRS and CDR2 YFSETQ. The V end was cut by 5 bases, the J end by 0 bases, with 6 bases between. The DNA for the CDR3 is TGCGCCAGCAGACAGGATAGCAATCAGCCCCAGCATTTT. Protein sequence: CASRQDSNQPQHF.

V and J are TRBV9 and TRBJ2-7, with 11 bases lining up with TRBD2. Trimming at V came to 3 bases and at J to 0 bases, leaving 5 bases not matched to a gene. The CDR3 sequence is 16 residues long. Per germline, CDR1 SGDLS and CDR2 YYNGEE. CDR3 nucleotides: TGTGCCAGCAGCGGCACTAGCGGGGGACCCTCCTACGAGCAGTACTTC. Its protein product is CASSGTSGGPSYEQYF.

This clonotype showed up just a few times. The rearrangement joins TRBV27 to TRBJ1-6, with a tentative D call TRBD1 (5 bases). Trimming took 8 bases from V and 0 from J, leaving 11 bases between them. The CDR3 consists of 15 residues. From germline, CDR1 is MNHEY and CDR2 SMNVEV (reference sequence). CDR3 DNA sequence: TGTGCCAGCCGACAGCGGAGCTCCTATAATTCACCCCTCCACTTT. Its translation: CASRQRSSYNSPLHF.

V usage is TRBV9 and J usage is TRBJ2-3; 12 bases are a match to TRBD2. The CDR3 has 16 amino acids. CDR1 and CDR2 from the germline V gene are SGDLS and YYNGEE. V lost 6 bases and J lost 0; bases outside the gene matches: 5. This CDR3 reads CASTSLAGGSTDTQYF. CDR3 nucleotide sequence: TGTGCCAGCACCTCACTAGCGGGGGGCAGCACAGATACGCAGTATTTT.

This clonotype has at least ten counts. The genes are TRBV6-2 or TRBV6-3 and TRBJ2-1, with TRBD2 identical over 8 bases. From germline, CDR1 is MNHEY and CDR2 SVGEGT. The CDR3 consists of 17 residues. J gave up 2 bases and V 6 bases, and 12 bases lay outside the gene matches. The CDR3 spells CASRGPGGLSAYNEQFF. The CDR3 DNA follows: TGTGCCAGCAGGGGCCCGGGGGGGCTCAGTGCCTACAATGAGCAGTTCTTC.